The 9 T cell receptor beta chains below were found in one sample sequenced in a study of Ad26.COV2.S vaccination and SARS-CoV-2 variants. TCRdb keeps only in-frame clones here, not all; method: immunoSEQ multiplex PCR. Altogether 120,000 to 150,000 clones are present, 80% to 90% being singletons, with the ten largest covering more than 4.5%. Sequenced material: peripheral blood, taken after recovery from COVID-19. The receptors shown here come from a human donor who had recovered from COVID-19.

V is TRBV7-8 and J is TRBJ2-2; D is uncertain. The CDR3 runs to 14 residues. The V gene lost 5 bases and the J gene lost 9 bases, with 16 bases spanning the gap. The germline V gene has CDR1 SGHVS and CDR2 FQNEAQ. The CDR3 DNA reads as TGTGCCAGCAGCGTTACAGCCTCCTACCGGGAGCTGTTTTTT. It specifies CASSVTASYRELFF.

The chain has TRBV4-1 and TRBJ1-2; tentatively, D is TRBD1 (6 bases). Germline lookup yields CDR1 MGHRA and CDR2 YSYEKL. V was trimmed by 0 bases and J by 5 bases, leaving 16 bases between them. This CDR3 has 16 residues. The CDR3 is CASSQDRQGTFYGYTF. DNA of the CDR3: TGCGCCAGCAGCCAAGATCGCCAGGGGACCTTTTATGGCTACACCTTC.

The CDR3 reads CASSRGTVPYEQYF. The CDR3 DNA reads as TGCGCCAGCAGCCGAGGGACGGTTCCATACGAGCAGTACTTC. This chain joins TRBV5-1 and TRBJ2-7; either TRBD1 or TRBD2 may supply D (5 bases each). V was pared by 4 bases and J by 4 bases, with 15 bases between. The germline V gene has CDR1 SGHRS and CDR2 YFSETQ. The CDR3 sequence is 14 residues long.

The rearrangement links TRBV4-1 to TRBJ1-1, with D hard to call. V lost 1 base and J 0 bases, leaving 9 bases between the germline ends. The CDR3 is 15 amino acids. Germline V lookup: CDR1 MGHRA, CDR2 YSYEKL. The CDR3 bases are TGCGCCAGCAGCCAAGTGGAGGTGTTGAACACTGAAGCTTTCTTT. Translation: CASSQVEVLNTEAFF.

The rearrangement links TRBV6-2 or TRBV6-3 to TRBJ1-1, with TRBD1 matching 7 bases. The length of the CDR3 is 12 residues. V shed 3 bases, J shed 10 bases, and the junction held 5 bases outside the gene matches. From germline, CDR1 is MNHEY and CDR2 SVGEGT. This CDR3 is CASSYWTGGAFF. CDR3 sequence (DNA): TGTGCCAGCAGTTATTGGACAGGCGGAGCTTTCTTT.

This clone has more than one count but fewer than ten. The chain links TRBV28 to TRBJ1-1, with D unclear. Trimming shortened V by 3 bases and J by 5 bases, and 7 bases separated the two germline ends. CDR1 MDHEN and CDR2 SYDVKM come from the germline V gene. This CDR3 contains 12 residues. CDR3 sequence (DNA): TGTGCCAGCAGTTTTTTTGGTACTGAAGCTTTCTTT. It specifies CASSFFGTEAFF.

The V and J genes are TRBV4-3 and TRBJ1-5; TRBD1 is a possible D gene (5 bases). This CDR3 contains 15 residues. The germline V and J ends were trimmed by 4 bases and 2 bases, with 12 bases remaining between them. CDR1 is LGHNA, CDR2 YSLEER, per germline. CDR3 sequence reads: CASSPGTLGNQPQHF. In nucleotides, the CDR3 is TGCGCCAGCAGCCCCGGGACTTTGGGCAATCAGCCCCAGCATTTT.

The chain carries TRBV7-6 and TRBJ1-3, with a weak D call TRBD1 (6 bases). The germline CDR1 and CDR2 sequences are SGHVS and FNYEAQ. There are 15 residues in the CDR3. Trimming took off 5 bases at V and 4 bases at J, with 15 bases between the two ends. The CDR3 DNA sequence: TGTGCCAGCAGCCCCGAAGGGGGGAAAGGAAACACCATATATTTT. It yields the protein CASSPEGGKGNTIYF.

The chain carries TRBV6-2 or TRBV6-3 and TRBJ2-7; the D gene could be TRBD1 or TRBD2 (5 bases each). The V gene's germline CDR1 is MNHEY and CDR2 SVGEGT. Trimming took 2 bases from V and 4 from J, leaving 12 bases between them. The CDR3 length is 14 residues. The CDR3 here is CASSYAEGTYEQYF. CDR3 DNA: TGTGCCAGCAGTTACGCAGAGGGGACGTACGAGCAGTACTTC.